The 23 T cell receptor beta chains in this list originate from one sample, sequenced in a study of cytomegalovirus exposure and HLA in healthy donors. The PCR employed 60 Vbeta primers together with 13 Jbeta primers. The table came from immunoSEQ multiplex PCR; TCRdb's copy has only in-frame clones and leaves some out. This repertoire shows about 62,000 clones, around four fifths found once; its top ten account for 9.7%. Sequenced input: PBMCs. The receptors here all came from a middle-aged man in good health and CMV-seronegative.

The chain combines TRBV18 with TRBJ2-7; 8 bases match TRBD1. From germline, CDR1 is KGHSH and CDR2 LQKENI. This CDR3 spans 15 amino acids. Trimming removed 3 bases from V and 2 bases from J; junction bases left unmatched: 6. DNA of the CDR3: TGTGCCAGCTCACCTGGGACAGGCGGTACCTACGAGCAGTACTTC. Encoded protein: CASSPGTGGTYEQYF.

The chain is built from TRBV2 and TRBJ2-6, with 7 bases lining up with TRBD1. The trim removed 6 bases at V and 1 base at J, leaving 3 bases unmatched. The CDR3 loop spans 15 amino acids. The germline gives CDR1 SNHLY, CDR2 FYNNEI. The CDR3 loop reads CASRGQLSGANVLTF. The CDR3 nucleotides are TGTGCCAGCAGGGGACAGCTTTCTGGGGCCAACGTCCTGACTTTC.

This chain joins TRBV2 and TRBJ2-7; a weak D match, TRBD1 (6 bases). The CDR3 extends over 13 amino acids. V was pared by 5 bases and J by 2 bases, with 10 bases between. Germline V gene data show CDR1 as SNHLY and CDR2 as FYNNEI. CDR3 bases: TGTGCCAGCAGTAGCCAGGGGACCTACGAGCAGTACTTC. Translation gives CASSSQGTYEQYF.

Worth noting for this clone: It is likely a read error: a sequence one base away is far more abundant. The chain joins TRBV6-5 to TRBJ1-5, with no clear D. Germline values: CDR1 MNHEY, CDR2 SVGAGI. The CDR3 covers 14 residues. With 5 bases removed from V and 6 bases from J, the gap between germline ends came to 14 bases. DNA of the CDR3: TGTGCCAGCAGTCCCGGGAGCTTAACTCAGCCCCAGCATTTT. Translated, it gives CASSPGSLTQPQHF.

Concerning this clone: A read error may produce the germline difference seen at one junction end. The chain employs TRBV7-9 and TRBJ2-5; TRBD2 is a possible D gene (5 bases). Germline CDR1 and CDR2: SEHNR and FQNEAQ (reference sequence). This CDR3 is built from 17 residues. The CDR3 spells CSSSLEVWQPNQETQYF. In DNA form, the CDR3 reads TGTTCCAGCAGCTTGGAGGTATGGCAGCCCAACCAAGAGACCCAGTACTTC.

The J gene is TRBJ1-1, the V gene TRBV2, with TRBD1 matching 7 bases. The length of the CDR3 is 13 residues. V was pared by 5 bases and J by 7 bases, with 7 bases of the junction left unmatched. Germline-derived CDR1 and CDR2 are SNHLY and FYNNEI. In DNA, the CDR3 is TGTGCCAGCAGTTTACAGGGGTTGAGTGAAGCTTTCTTT. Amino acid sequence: CASSLQGLSEAFF.

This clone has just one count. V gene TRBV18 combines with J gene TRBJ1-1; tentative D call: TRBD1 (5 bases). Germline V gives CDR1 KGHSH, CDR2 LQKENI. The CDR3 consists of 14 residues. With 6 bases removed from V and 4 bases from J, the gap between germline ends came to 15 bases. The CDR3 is CASSAIGAGTEAFF. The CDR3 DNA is TGTGCCAGCTCTGCAATTGGGGCTGGCACTGAAGCTTTCTTT.

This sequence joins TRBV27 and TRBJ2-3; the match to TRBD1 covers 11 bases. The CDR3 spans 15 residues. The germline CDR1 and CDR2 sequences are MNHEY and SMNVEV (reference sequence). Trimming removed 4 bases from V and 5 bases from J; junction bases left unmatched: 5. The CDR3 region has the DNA TGTGCCAGCAGTTCTACGGACAGGGGGCGAGATACGCAGTATTTT. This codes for CASSSTDRGRDTQYF.

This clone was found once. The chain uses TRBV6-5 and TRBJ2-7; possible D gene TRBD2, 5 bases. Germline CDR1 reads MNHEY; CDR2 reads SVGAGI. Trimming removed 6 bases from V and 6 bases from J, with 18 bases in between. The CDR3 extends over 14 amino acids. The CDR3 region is CASRPSPGSGEQYF. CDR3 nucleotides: TGTGCCAGCAGACCTAGCCCAGGTTCCGGCGAGCAGTACTTC.

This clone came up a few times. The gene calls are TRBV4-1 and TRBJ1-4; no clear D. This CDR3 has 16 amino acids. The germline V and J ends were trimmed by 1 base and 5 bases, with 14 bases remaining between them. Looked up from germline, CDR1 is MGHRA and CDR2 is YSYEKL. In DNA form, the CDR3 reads TGCGCCAGCAGCCAAGCGGTTTTACCCTCGAATGAAAAACTGTTTTTT. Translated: CASSQAVLPSNEKLFF.

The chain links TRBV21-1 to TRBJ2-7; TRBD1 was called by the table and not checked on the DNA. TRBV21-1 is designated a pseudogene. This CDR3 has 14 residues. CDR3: CASPPGDRSYEQYF. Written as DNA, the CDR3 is TGTGCCAGCCCCCCCGGGGACAGGTCCTACGAGCAGTACTTC.

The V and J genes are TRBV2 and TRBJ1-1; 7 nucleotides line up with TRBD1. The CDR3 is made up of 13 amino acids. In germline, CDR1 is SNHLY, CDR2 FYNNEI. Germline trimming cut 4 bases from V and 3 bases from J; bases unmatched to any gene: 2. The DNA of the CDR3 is TGTGCCAGCAGTGGGGGACAGTACACTGAAGCTTTCTTT. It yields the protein CASSGGQYTEAFF.

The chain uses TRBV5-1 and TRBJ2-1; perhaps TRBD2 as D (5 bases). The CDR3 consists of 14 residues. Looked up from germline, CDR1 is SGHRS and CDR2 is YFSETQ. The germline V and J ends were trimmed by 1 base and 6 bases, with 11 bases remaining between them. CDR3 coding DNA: TGCGCCAGCAGCTTGAGCGGTGGGGTCAATGAGCAGTTCTTC. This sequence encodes CASSLSGGVNEQFF.

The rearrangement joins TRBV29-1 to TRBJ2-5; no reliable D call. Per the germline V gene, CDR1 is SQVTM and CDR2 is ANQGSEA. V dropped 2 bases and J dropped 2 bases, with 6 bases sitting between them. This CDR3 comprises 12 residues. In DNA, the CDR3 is TGCAGCGTTGAACAGGTTCAAGAGACCCAGTACTTC. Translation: CSVEQVQETQYF.

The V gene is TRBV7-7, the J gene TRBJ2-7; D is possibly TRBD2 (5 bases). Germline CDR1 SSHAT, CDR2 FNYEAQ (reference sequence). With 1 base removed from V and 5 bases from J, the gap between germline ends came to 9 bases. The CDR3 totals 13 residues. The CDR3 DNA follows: TGTGCCAGCAGCTTAGGGGAGACAAACGAGCAGTACTTC. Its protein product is CASSLGETNEQYF.

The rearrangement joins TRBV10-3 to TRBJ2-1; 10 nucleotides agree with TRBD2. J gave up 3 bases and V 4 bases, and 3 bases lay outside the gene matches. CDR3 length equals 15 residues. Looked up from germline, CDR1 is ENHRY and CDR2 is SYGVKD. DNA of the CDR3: TGTGCCATCAGTGCTACTAGCGGGGACTACAATGAGCAGTTCTTC. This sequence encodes CAISATSGDYNEQFF.

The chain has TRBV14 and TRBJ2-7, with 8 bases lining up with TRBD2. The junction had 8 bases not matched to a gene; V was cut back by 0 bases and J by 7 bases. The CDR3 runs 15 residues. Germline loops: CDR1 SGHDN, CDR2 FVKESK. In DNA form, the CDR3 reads TGTGCCAGCAGCCAAGATCTTGGACTAGCTTGGGAGCAGTACTTC. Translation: CASSQDLGLAWEQYF.

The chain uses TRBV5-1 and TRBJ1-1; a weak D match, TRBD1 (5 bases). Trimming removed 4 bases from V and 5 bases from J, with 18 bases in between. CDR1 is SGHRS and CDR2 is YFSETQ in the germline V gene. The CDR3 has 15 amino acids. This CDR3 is CASSLGSSGGTEAFF. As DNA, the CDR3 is TGCGCCAGCAGCCTAGGGTCCTCGGGGGGGACTGAAGCTTTCTTT.

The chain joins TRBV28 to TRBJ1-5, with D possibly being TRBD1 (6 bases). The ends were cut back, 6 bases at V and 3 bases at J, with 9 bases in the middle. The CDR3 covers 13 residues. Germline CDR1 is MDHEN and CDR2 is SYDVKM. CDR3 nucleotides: TGTGCCAGCAGGAGGACAGCCAATCAGCCCCAGCATTTT. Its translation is CASRRTANQPQHF.

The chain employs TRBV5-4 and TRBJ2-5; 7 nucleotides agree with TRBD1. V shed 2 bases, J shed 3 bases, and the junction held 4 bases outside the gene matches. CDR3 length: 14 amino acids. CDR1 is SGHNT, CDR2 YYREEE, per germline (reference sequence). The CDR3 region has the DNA TGTGCCAGCAGCTTCACAGGGGCCGAAGAGACCCAGTACTTC. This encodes CASSFTGAEETQYF.

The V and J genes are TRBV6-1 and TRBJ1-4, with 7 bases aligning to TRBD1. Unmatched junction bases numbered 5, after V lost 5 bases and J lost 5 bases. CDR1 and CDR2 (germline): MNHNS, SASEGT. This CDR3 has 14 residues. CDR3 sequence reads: CASSLHRGNEKLFF. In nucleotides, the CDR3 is TGTGCCAGCAGTTTACACAGGGGCAATGAAAAACTGTTTTTT.

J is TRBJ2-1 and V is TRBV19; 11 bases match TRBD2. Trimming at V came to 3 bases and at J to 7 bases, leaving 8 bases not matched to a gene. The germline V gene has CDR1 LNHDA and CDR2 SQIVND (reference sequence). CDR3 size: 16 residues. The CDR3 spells CASSIGASGGRNEQFF. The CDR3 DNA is TGTGCCAGTAGTATTGGGGCTAGCGGGGGGAGGAATGAGCAGTTCTTC.

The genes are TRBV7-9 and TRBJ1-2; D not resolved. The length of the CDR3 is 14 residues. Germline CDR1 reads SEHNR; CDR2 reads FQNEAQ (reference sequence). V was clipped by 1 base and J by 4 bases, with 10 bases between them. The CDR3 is CASSLVGSPYGYTF. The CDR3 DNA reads TGTGCCAGCAGCTTAGTCGGGAGTCCCTATGGCTACACCTTC.